The T cell receptor beta chain under discussion was sequenced for a study of control samples from healthy donors and cancer patients (dated by TCRdb to 2018 to 2020). The library was made by the immunoSEQ multiplex PCR assay. TCRdb re-hosts the immuneACCESS table, in-frame sequences only. Its copies lack some clones; in the studies checked, an unresolved V gene accounts for under half of them, and the cause for the rest is not known. The sample table shows more than 150,000 clones, and about 90% are seen once. The ten top clones hold 0.68% of the sample. Spanning cysteine to phenylalanine, the CDR3 consists of 17 amino acids. The read is trimmed to its CDR3 DNA, 51 bases read in frame from base 1. Germline trimming amounts to 3 bases on V and 4 bases on J, with 11 as the count of junction bases outside the gene matches. The germline V gene encodes CDR1 LGHDT and CDR2 YNNKEL (reference sequence). On this clone itself: It has no known antigen specificity. No per-base quality is available; no much larger clone lies one base away.

The chain is assembled from TRBV3-1 (or the pseudogene TRBV3-2) and TRBJ1-2; 10 of the junction bases match TRBD1. Sequencing was performed on blood. The source of this sequence is a woman younger than 45 in good health. The CDR3 amino acid sequence is: CASSQERWTGGLYGYTF. At the DNA level, the sequence is TGTGCCAGCAGCCAGGAAAGGTGGACAGGGGGTCTCTATGGCTACACCTTC.